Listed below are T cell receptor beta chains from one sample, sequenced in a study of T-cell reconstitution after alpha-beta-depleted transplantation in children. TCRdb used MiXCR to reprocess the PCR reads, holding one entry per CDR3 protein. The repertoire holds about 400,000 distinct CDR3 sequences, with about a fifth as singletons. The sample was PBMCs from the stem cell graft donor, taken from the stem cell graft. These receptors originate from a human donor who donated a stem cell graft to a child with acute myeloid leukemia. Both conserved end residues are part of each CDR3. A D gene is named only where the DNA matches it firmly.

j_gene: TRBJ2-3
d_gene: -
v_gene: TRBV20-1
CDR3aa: CSARSDGASFTDTQYF

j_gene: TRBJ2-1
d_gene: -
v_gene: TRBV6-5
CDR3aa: CASSYSSGGTYNEQFF

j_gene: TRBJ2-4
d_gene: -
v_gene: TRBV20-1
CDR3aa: CSAPIVGGAKNIQYF

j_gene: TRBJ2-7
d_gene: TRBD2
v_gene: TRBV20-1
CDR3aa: CSATGLAAYEQYF

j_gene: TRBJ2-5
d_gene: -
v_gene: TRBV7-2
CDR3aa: CASSPGNF

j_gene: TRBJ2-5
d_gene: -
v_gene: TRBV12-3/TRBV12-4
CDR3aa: CASTLGGETQYF

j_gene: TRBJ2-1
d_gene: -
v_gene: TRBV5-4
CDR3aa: CASSLIRRGYPYNEQFF

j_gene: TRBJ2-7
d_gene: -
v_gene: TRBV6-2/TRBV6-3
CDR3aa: CASAVAGRALYEQYF

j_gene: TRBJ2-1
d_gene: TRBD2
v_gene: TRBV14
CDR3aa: CASSQDRWTSGTNEQFF

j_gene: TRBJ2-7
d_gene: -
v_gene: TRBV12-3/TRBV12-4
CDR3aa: CASSLDGLYEQYF

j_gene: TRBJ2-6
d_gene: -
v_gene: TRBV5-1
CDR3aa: CASSLKPSGANVLTF

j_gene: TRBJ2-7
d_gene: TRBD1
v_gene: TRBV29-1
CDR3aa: CSVEQGASYEQYF

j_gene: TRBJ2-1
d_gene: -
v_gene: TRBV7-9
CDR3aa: CASSSRQAWFF

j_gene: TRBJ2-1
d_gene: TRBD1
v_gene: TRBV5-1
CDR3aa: CASKITGTGYNEQFF

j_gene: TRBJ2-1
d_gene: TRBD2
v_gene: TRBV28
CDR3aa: CASSLFDFEWGLAGMVYNEQFF

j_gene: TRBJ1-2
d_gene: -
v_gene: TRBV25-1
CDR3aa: CASSDKPGSTNYGYTF

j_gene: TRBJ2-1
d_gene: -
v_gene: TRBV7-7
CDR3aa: CASSSRVDTGNEQFF

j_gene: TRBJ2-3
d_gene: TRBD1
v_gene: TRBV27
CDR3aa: CASSSGTGGFTDTQYF

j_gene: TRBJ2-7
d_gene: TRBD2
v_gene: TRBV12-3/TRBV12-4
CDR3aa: CASTRGTSGRAYEQYF

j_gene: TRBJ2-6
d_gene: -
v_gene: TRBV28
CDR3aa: CASRQGGQTGGANVLTF

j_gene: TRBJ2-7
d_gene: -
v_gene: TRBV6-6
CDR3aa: CASKGGSYEQYF

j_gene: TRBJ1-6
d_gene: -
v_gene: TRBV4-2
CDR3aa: CASSRSARGQFSYNSPLHF

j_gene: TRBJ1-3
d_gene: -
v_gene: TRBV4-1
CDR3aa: CASSQAGRVSGNTIYF

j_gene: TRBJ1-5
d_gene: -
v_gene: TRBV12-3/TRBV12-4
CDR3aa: CASSPGRYSYSNQPQHF

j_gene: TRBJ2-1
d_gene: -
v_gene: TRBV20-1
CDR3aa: CSAPPGESSYNEQFF

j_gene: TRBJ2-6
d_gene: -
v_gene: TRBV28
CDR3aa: CASSSTGFSGANVLTF

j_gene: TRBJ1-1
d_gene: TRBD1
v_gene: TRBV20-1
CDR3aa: CSARDPGAGGTTEAFF

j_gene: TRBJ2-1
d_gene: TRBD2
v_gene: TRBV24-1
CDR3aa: CATSDAGTSGRNEQFF

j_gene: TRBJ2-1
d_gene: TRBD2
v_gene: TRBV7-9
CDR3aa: CASSLGPNRGGEQFF

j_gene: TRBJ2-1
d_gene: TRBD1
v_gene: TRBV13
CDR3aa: CASRTGGPPTPYNEQFF

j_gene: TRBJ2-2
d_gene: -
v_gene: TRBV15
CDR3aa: CATSRDSSGKMLFF

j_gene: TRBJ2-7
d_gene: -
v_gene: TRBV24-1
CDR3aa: CATNRVRLSYEQYF

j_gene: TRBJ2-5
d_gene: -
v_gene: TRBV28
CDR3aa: CASSFGAGDQETQYF

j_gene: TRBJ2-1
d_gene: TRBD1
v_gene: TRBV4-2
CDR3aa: CASSRQGAGNEQFF

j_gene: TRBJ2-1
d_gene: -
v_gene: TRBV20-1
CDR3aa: CSAGQRAPDNEQFF

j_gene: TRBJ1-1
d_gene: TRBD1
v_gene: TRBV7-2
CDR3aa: CASSFTGGLNTEAFF

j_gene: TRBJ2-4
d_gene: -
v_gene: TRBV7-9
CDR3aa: CAIESTKNIQYF

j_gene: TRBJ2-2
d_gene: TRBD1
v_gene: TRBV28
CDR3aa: CASRTGVSTGELFF

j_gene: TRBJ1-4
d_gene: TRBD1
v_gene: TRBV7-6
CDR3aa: CASSPGTGIGKLFF

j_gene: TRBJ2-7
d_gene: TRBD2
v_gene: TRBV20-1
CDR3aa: CSASSVLAGNYEQYF

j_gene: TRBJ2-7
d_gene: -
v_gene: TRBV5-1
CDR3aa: CASSLEKGGRMGQYF

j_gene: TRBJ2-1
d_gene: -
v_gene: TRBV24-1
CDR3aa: CATSDSYEQFF

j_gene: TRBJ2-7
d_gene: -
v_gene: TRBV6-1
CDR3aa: CAIGGLPYSYEQYF

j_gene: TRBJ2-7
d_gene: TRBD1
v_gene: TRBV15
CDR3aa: CATSTRAGGYEQYF

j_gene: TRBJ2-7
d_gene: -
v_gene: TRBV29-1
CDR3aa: CSVRRQSYEQYF

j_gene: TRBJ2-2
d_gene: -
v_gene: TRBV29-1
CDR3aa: CSVQTGFRLQGELFF

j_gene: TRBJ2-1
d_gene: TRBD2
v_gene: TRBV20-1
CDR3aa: CSSLVAGEEQFF

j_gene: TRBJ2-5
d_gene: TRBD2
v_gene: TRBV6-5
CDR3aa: CASSYSGRGGETQYF

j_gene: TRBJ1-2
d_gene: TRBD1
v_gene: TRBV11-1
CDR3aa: CASSSYRGGTVELNYGYTF

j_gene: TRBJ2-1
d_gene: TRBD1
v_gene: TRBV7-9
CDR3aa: CASSSGQGAFF

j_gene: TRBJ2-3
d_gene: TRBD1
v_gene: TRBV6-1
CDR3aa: CASSLAGTGNTDTQYF

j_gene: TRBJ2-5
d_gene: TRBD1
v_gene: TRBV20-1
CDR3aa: CSASQQGETQYF

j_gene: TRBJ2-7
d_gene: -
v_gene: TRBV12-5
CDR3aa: CASGPGTFSGSYEQYF